One sample yielded the 8 T cell receptor beta chains listed below, sequenced in a study of neurological immune-mediated disorders. TCRdb independently ran MiXCR on the 5' RACE reads; one entry per CDR3 protein. The sample holds about 50,000 distinct CDR3 sequences, 9% to 12% seen once. Input material: PBMCs. The receptors stem from a man between 65 and 80 years old with HTLV-1-associated myelopathy (HAM/TSP).

The sample holds many counts of this clonotype. This chain connects TRBV19 to TRBJ2-3; D might be TRBD2 (5 bases). The V gene lost 4 bases and the J gene lost 8 bases, with 19 bases spanning the gap. The germline gives CDR1 LNHDA, CDR2 SQIVND (reference sequence). The CDR3 covers 15 residues. The CDR3 nucleotides are TGTGCCAGTAGTACTTCTTCGAGCGGCCCGAGTACGCAGTATTTT. Translation: CASSTSSSGPSTQYF. The entire variable domain, with the rest obtained from reference TRBV19 and TRBJ2-3, is as follows: DGGITQSPKYLFRKEGQNVTLSCEQNLNHDAMYWYRQDPGQGLRLIYYSQIVNDFQKGDIAEGYSVSREKKESFPLTVTSAQKNPTAFYLCASSTSSSGPSTQYFGPGTRLTVL.

The sample holds many counts of this clonotype. This chain joins TRBV11-2 and TRBJ2-3, with 11 bases aligning to TRBD2. Trimming at V came to 3 bases and at J to 5 bases, leaving 7 bases not matched to a gene. Germline V CDR1 and CDR2: SGHAT, FQNNGV. The CDR3 spans 16 residues. The chain's CDR3 is CASSLALAGGLDTQYF. The DNA for the CDR3 is TGTGCCAGCAGCTTGGCTCTAGCGGGAGGTCTAGATACGCAGTATTTT.

This clonotype was detected ten times or more. V is TRBV4-2 and J is TRBJ2-6, with D perhaps TRBD2 (5 bases). The CDR3 is 15 residues long. The germline CDR1 and CDR2 sequences are LGHNA and YNFKEQ. V was shortened by 4 bases and J by 4 bases, with 11 bases between the two germline ends. The CDR3 sequence is CASSPHSGGANVLTF. The CDR3 DNA is TGTGCCAGCAGCCCCCATTCGGGAGGGGCCAACGTCCTGACTTTC.

This clonotype was seen repeatedly, ten times or more. The V gene is TRBV7-9, the J gene TRBJ2-7; a possible D gene is TRBD1 (7 bases). With 6 bases removed from V and 7 bases from J, the gap between germline ends came to 16 bases. CDR3 length equals 13 residues. The germline gives CDR1 SEHNR, CDR2 FQNEAQ (reference sequence). The CDR3 bases are TGTGCCAGCAGGCGGGACAGATCAGGGGAGCAGTACTTC. The encoded protein is CASRRDRSGEQYF.

There are many counts of this clonotype. The rearrangement links TRBV7-8 to TRBJ1-5; D might be TRBD1 (5 bases). Per germline, CDR1 SGHVS and CDR2 FQNEAQ. Deletions cut 1 base from V and 1 base from J, with 8 bases between. CDR3 length equals 15 residues. CDR3 region: CASSLDRQSNQPQHF. CDR3 coding DNA: TGTGCCAGCAGCTTAGACCGACAGAGCAATCAGCCCCAGCATTTT. The complete variable domain, with remaining parts taken from reference TRBV7-8 and TRBJ1-5, reads GAGVSQSPRYKVAKRGQDVALRCDPISGHVSLFWYQQALGQGPEFLTYFQNEAQLDKSGLPSDRFFAERPEGSVSTLKIQRTQQEDSAVYLCASSLDRQSNQPQHFGDGTRLSIL.

This clonotype was found many times. V is TRBV20-1 and J is TRBJ2-7, with D possibly matching TRBD1 (6 bases). Germline loops: CDR1 DFQATT, CDR2 SNEGSKA (reference sequence). The CDR3 has 14 residues. V lost 3 bases to trimming and J lost 3 bases, with 15 bases between them. CDR3 sequence: CSARIGGTSYEQYF. As DNA, the CDR3 is TGCAGTGCTAGGATTGGTGGGACAAGCTACGAGCAGTACTTC.

For this clonotype: A much larger clonotype is one base distant, so this may be a read error. The chain has TRBV5-1 and TRBJ1-1, with D unresolved. The germline V gene encodes CDR1 SGHRS and CDR2 YFSETQ. The CDR3 runs 14 residues. The CDR3 nucleotides are TGCGCCAGCAAGGTTGGGAGCATGAACACTGAAGCTTTATTT. Translated: CASKVGSMNTEALF.

Many counts were recorded for this clonotype. The chain combines TRBV5-1 with TRBJ2-6; TRBD1 or TRBD2 may be the D gene (5 bases each). Trimming took off 1 base at V and 0 bases at J, with 14 bases between the two ends. The CDR3 sequence is 18 residues long. Germline values: CDR1 SGHRS, CDR2 YFSETQ. The CDR3 spells CASSLRELRGSGANVLTF. The CDR3 DNA reads as TGCGCCAGCAGCTTGAGGGAGCTGAGGGGCTCTGGGGCCAACGTCCTGACTTTC.